This TCR beta chain was identified during a study of naive and memory T cell subsets. Germline CDR1 is SGHTA and CDR2 is FQGNSA. The germline V and J ends were trimmed by 4 bases and 2 bases, with 8 bases remaining between them. The CDR3 length is 13 residues. This clonotype was seen at least ten times. The beta constant-region primer was an equimolar mix of two oligonucleotides covering TRBC1 and TRBC2. Four rounds of PCR amplified the ligated cDNA using nested alpha and beta constant-region primers plus SP2. TCRdb ran MiXCR on the UMI-ligation and nested PCR reads and lists one entry per CDR3 protein. Seen here are over 75,000 distinct CDR3 sequences, around 13% observed once, and the top ten hold about 0.9%.

This sequence joins TRBV7-2 and TRBJ1-2; TRBD1 is a possible D gene (5 bases). Sequencing was carried out using central memory CD4+ T cells from blood. The sequence was collected from a human donor in good health. CDR3 DNA sequence: TGTGCCAGCAGCTATGACAGCAACTATGGCTACACCTTC. Its translation is CASSYDSNYGYTF.